This T cell receptor beta chain emerged from a study of cytomegalovirus exposure and HLA in healthy donors. Regarding the study as a whole: A later analysis showed that HLA-associated TCR beta chains had undergone more clonal expansion than equally common others.

The CDR3 runs 17 residues. Germline V CDR1 and CDR2: LGHNA, YNFKEQ. V was clipped by 3 bases and J by 4 bases, with 19 bases between them. 13 Jbeta primers and 60 Vbeta primers were used for the PCR. The assay was immunoSEQ multiplex PCR, and TCRdb's table has in-frame clones only and misses some. Among fewer than 200,000 clones listed, about 85% were seen once. With respect to this clone: Its matching antigen is unknown.

Source material: PBMCs. The chain carries TRBV4-2 and TRBJ2-1; no clear D gene. The clonotype comes from a man under 40 in good health and CMV-seropositive. CDR3 protein: CASSQSLGEAMYNEQFF. CDR3 DNA: TGTGCCAGCAGCCAGTCCTTGGGTGAGGCCATGTACAATGAGCAGTTCTTC.